These 2 T cell receptor beta chains were sequenced from one sample in a study of identical twins. TCRdb analysed the 5' RACE reads with MiXCR anew, one entry per CDR3 protein. This table has 750,000 to 950,000 distinct CDR3 sequences, about 12% appearing once. This sample also belongs to another study, concerning yellow fever vaccine responses in identical twins.

The specimen sequenced was PBMCs. The receptor source for this set is a woman between 18 and 29 years old in good health.

V gene TRBV20-1 combines with J gene TRBJ1-5; D is unclear. This CDR3 is 14 amino acids long. The germline CDR1 and CDR2 sequences are DFQATT and SNEGSKA (reference sequence). The V end lost 6 bases, the J end lost 3 bases, and 15 bases lay between the germline ends. In DNA form, the CDR3 reads TGCAGTGCCCTAGGAGGCAGCCTCAATCAGCCCCAGCATTTT. It is translated as CSALGGSLNQPQHF.

Concerning this clonotype: A read error may account for a junction end that differs from germline. J is TRBJ2-1 and V is TRBV3-1; 9 bases match TRBD1. This CDR3 contains 15 residues. CDR1 is LGHDT and CDR2 is YNNKEL in the germline V gene (reference sequence). The CDR3 nucleotides read TGTGCCAGCAGGCAAGGAGGGGACAGGGCTATTGAGCAGTTCTTC. This translates into CASRQGGDRAIEQFF.